This T cell receptor beta chain was captured by sequencing in a study of T cells expressing NK-cell markers. Study at large: Repertoire data for TCR beta were derived from sorted T cells (CD3+CD56+NKG2C+, CD3+CD56+NKG2C- and CD3+CD56-NKG2C+). HCMV seropositivity characterized seven of the eight sequenced donors, and seronegativity one.

The study's findings and limits: The study found these clonotypes also leading the CD3+CD56-NKG2C+ fraction in several donors.

Worth noting for this clonotype: Its cognate antigen is unknown.

In germline, CDR1 is GTSNPN, CDR2 SVGIG (reference sequence). This CDR3 comprises 15 residues. The cDNA for TCR beta came from 5'RACE template switching with UMIs. TCRdb reprocessed the 5' RACE reads and reports one entry per CDR3 protein, with no DNA. The sample yields about 540,000 distinct CDR3 sequences, of which the top ten take up approximately 3.6%. The chain employs TRBV30 and TRBJ1-5. Material: blood T cells: a sorted CD56 or NKG2C T cell subset, CD4+ or CD8+ T cells, or bulk PBMC T cells (not recorded which). The clonotype originates from a man aged 18 to 35 in good health. The CDR3 protein is CAWSGGMTSNQPQHF.